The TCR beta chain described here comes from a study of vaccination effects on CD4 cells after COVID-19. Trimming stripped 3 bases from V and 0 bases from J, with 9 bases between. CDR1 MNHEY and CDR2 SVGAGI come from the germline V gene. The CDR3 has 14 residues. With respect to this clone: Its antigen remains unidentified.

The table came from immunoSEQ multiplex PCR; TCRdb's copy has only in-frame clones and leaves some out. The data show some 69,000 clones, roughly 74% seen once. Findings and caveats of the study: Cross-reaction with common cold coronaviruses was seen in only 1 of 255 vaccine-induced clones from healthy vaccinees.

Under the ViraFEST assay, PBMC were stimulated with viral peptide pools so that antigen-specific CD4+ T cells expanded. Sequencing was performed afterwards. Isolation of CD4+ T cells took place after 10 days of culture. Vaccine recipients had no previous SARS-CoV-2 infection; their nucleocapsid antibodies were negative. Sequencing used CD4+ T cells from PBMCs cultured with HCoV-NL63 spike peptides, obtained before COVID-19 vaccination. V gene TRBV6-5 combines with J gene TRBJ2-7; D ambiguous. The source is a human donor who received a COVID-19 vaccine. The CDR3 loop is CASSYSRNSYEQYV. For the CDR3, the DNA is TGTGCCAGCAGTTATTCCAGAAACTCCTACGAGCAGTACGTC.